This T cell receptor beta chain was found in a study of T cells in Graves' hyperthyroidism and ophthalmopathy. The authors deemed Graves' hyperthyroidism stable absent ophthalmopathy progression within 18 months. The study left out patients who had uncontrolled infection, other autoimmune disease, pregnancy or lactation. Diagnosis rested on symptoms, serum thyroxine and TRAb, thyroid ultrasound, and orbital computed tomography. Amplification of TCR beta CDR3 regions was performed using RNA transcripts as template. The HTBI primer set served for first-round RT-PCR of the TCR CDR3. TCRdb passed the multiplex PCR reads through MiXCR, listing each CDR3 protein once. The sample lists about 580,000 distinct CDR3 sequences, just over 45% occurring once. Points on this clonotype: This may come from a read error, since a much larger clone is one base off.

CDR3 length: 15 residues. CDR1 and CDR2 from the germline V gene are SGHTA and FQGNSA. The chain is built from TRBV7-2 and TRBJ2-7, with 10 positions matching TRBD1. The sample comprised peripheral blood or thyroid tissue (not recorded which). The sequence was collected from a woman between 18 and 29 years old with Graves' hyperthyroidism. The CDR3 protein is CASSFPRQGAYEQHF. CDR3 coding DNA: TGTGCCAGCAGCTTTCCCCGACAGGGGGCCTACGAGCAGCACTTC.